The entry that follows covers one T cell receptor (beta chain) sequence. The CDR3 loop spans 14 amino acids. J was trimmed by 1 base and V by 7 bases; bases with no gene match: 2. Germline V gene lookup returns CDR1 SGHRS and CDR2 YFSETQ. The data stem from a study of TIL therapy for anti-PD-1-resistant metastatic lung cancer. As for the study in general: Median tumor PD-L1 proportion score was 6%.

Noted time point: pre-treatment sample, taken before nivolumab and TIL therapy. This was the immunoSEQ v3 assay. Each library reached 2 million or so read pairs, or about 5-6 million at deep level. Some clones are missing from TCRdb's copy, which holds only in-frame ones; the method was immunoSEQ multiplex PCR. The sample shows some 46,000 clones, roughly 85% of them seen only once. This TCR came from a man aged 70-80 years with non-small cell lung cancer. This specimen consisted of blood, obtained at baseline. The rearrangement joins TRBV5-1 to TRBJ2-2; TRBD1 agrees at 9 bases. CDR3 sequence reads: CASSDRGNTGELFF. CDR3 in DNA: TGCGCCAGCTCGGACAGGGGGAACACCGGGGAGCTGTTTTTT.